This T cell receptor beta chain derives from a study of blood T cell repertoires in COVID-19. Trimming took 2 bases from V and 10 from J, leaving 15 bases between them. Germline-derived CDR1 and CDR2 are SGHTA and FQGNSA. CDR3 size: 15 residues. Authors' data handling: The authors estimated nucleated cell counts from reference gene primer amplification. Sequenced by immunoSEQ multiplex PCR; TCRdb stores in-frame clones only, minus some. Clone size and the V and J calls come from that table; the DNA yielded D and trimming. This table has roughly 29,000 clones, approximately 85% appearing once. The TCR originated in a woman aged 80 or over with COVID-19, enrolled during active disease. The sequenced sample consisted of peripheral blood. The rearrangement links TRBV7-2 to TRBJ1-6, with D uncertain. CDR3: CASSLNGGRASPLHF. The CDR3 DNA sequence: TGTGCCAGCAGCTTAAACGGAGGGCGGGCCTCACCCCTCCACTTT.